The 30 T cell receptor beta chains below all came from one sample that was sequenced in a study of human T cells and chemical hapten exposure (dated by TCRdb to the early 2020s). Preparation of the library involved RACE. Data came from a NextSeq 500. TCRdb handled the public reads itself, with Q25 trimming in fastp and clone calling in MiXCR, and kept productive beta chains. Rows with a matching CDR3 protein are joined into one entry that keeps the most common DNA and genes. This sample comprises roughly 75,000 distinct CDR3 sequences, 7% to 9.5% of them detected only once. The top ten hold roughly 1.6% of the sample. The time point label on this specimen signifies: healthy volunteer bleed at 6 weeks. Total RNA was isolated from unfractionated whole blood collected in Tempus Blood RNA tubes. The sequencing input was whole blood. Receptors were obtained from a female donor in good health. Some clones in this sample may be carry-over from other donors' samples.

The chain carries TRBV11-2 and TRBJ2-7, with D possibly matching TRBD2 (6 bases). This CDR3 spans 12 amino acids. The V end was cut by 6 bases, the J end by 2 bases, with 8 bases between. The germline V gene has CDR1 SGHAT and CDR2 FQNNGV. The CDR3 nucleotides read TGTGCCAGCAGGGGACTGGCCTACGAGCAGTACTTC. Its protein is CASRGLAYEQYF.

The rearrangement uses TRBV20-1 and TRBJ2-7, with D unclear. This CDR3 is built from 14 residues. Germline-derived CDR1 and CDR2 are DFQATT and SNEGSKA (reference sequence). V lost 1 base, J lost 3 bases, and 13 bases lay in between. The CDR3 region has the DNA TGCAGTGCTAGAGGTTTCGAAGCCTTCTACGAGCAGTACTTC. Protein product: CSARGFEAFYEQYF.

This clonotype was picked up many times. This chain links TRBV6-4 with TRBJ2-2, with unresolved D. The CDR3 is made up of 17 amino acids. Germline CDR1 and CDR2: MRHNA and SNTAGT. The germline V and J ends were trimmed by 0 bases and 5 bases, with 16 bases remaining between them. CDR3 region: CASSDSSFGRLTGELFF. The CDR3 region has the DNA TGTGCCAGCAGTGACTCGTCATTCGGACGGTTGACCGGGGAGCTGTTTTTT.

This clonotype was counted at least ten times. The rearrangement uses TRBV9 and TRBJ2-3, with 7 bases that match TRBD2. Germline V lookup: CDR1 SGDLS, CDR2 YYNGEE. The junction had 3 bases not matched to a gene; V was cut back by 2 bases and J by 3 bases. The CDR3 extends over 14 amino acids. CDR3 residues: CASSVGGSTDTQYF. DNA for the CDR3: TGTGCCAGCAGCGTTGGCGGGAGTACAGATACGCAGTATTTT.

This clonotype was seen a handful of times. V gene TRBV6-1 combines with J gene TRBJ2-7, with 8 bases fitting TRBD1. Germline CDR1 and CDR2: MNHNS and SASEGT. This CDR3 is built from 14 residues. V shed 5 bases and J 5 bases; nucleotides not matched to a gene: 8. The CDR3 nucleotides are TGTGCCAGCAGTCAAAGGACAGGGAGAGACGAGCAGTACTTC. The encoded protein is CASSQRTGRDEQYF.

This clonotype occurred many times. The rearrangement links TRBV20-1 to TRBJ1-4, with TRBD1 matching over 7 bases. Germline assignment: CDR1 DFQATT and CDR2 SNEGSKA (reference sequence). Trimming cost V 1 base and J 8 bases; bases outside gene matches: 1. This CDR3 is 12 amino acids long. The DNA of the CDR3 is TGCAGTGCTAGAGGACAGGGAGAAAAACTGTTTTTT. Residues: CSARGQGEKLFF.

This clonotype has only a few counts. The J gene is TRBJ1-4, the V gene TRBV2; 9 bases line up with TRBD1. The ends lost 6 bases at V and 6 bases at J; junction bases unmatched: 2. The germline V gene has CDR1 SNHLY and CDR2 FYNNEI. The CDR3 length is 13 residues. The CDR3 is CASSRDRDEKLFF. The DNA for the CDR3 is TGTGCCAGCAGCCGGGACAGGGATGAAAAACTGTTTTTT.

This clonotype was seen repeatedly, ten times or more. The chain combines TRBV7-2 with TRBJ2-3, with a tentative D call TRBD2 (5 bases). Germline loops: CDR1 SGHTA, CDR2 FQGNSA. V lost 2 bases, J lost 7 bases, and 16 bases lay in between. The CDR3 has 15 amino acids. The CDR3 nucleotides are TGTGCCAGCAGCTTATATGAGGCTAGCCTGAATACGCAGTATTTT. Residues: CASSLYEASLNTQYF.

The genes are TRBV5-1 and TRBJ2-5; D might be TRBD2 (5 bases). This CDR3 is built from 15 residues. Germline V gives CDR1 SGHRS, CDR2 YFSETQ. The V gene lost 0 bases and the J gene lost 1 base, with 10 bases spanning the gap. CDR3 protein: CASSLGGAVQETQYF. Written as DNA, the CDR3 is TGCGCCAGCAGCTTGGGGGGAGCAGTCCAAGAGACCCAGTACTTC. Based on the CDR3 plus reference TRBV5-1 and TRBJ2-5, the full variable domain is KAGVTQTPRYLIKTRGQQVTLSCSPISGHRSVSWYQQTPGQGLQFLFEYFSETQRNKGNFPGRFSGRQFSNSRSEMNVSTLELGDSALYLCASSLGGAVQETQYFGPGTRLLVL.

This clonotype was counted only a few times. V is TRBV4-3 and J is TRBJ2-3; the D is unclear. The ends were cut back, 0 bases at V and 3 bases at J, with 13 bases in the middle. The CDR3 is made up of 16 amino acids. Germline values: CDR1 LGHNA, CDR2 YSLEER. The CDR3 DNA is TGCGCCAGCAGCCAAGATTCCGGGCCACTGACAGATACGCAGTATTTT. Protein product: CASSQDSGPLTDTQYF.

The rearrangement uses TRBV29-1 and TRBJ2-1, with a weak D call TRBD1 (8 bases). The length of the CDR3 is 14 residues. Trimming stripped 1 base from V and 8 bases from J, with 15 bases between. Germline lookup yields CDR1 SQVTM and CDR2 ANQGSEA. Here the CDR3 reads CSVEADRAGDEQFF. CDR3 bases: TGCAGCGTTGAAGCGGACAGGGCGGGAGATGAGCAGTTCTTC.

The table lists this clonotype with many counts. The chain carries TRBV29-1 and TRBJ2-5, with 7 positions matching TRBD2. Germline assignment: CDR1 SQVTM and CDR2 ANQGSEA. Trimming took 8 bases from V and 3 from J; bases not matched to a gene: 6. The length of the CDR3 is 12 residues. CDR3 nucleotide sequence: TGCAGCTTCCAGAGCGGGGAAGAGACCCAGTACTTC. Residues: CSFQSGEETQYF.

The chain uses TRBV18 and TRBJ2-3, with D maybe TRBD2 (7 bases). CDR1 is KGHSH, CDR2 LQKENI, per germline. The length of the CDR3 is 16 residues. Trimming removed 2 bases at V and 6 bases at J, with 18 bases between. CDR3 loop: CASSPNVAGASDTQYF. Written as DNA, the CDR3 is TGTGCCAGCTCACCAAACGTTGCGGGGGCGTCCGATACGCAGTATTTT. The full variable domain, rest sourced from reference TRBV18 and TRBJ2-3, is NAGVMQNPRHLVRRRGQEARLRCSPMKGHSHVYWYRQLPEEGLKFMVYLQKENIIDESGMPKERFSAEFPKEGPSILRIQQVVRGDSAAYFCASSPNVAGASDTQYFGPGTRLTVL.

Many counts were recorded for this clonotype. This chain uses TRBV6-1 with TRBJ1-2; D uncertain. The V and J ends lost 2 bases and 3 bases respectively, with 10 bases between them. CDR3 length equals 14 residues. Germline V CDR1 and CDR2: MNHNS, SASEGT. In nucleotides, the CDR3 is TGTGCCAGCAGTGAAATCCAGCCATACTATGGCTACACCTTC. It is translated as CASSEIQPYYGYTF.

CDR3 DNA sequence: TGTGCCAGCTCACCACAGGGGGGGAACACTGAAGCTTTCTTT. It is translated as CASSPQGGNTEAFF. V usage is TRBV18 and J usage is TRBJ1-1, with a possible D match to TRBD1 (6 bases). Trimming left V 1 base short and J 1 base short, with 7 bases between. Germline V lookup: CDR1 KGHSH, CDR2 LQKENI. This CDR3 comprises 14 residues.

This clonotype was counted a few times. The rearrangement joins TRBV2 to TRBJ1-2; 8 nucleotides match TRBD1. Germline-derived CDR1 and CDR2 are SNHLY and FYNNEI. Losses at the gene ends were 3 bases for V and 6 bases for J; bases not matched to a gene: 3. CDR3 length equals 13 residues. This CDR3 is CASSEGDRNGYTF. DNA of the CDR3: TGTGCCAGCAGTGAGGGGGACAGGAATGGCTACACCTTC.

This clonotype was detected ten times or more. The V gene is TRBV2, the J gene TRBJ2-1, with no clear D. Trimming removed 5 bases from V and 8 bases from J, with 16 bases in between. This CDR3 comprises 14 residues. CDR1 SNHLY and CDR2 FYNNEI come from the germline V gene. The CDR3 protein is CASSPINVPDEQFF. CDR3 nucleotide sequence: TGTGCCAGCAGTCCGATCAACGTCCCTGATGAGCAGTTCTTC.

Relative to its sample, this clonotype is medium-sized. J is TRBJ1-5 and V is TRBV24-1; possibly TRBD1 for D (5 bases). Germline CDR1 reads KGHDR; CDR2 reads SFDVKD. The length of the CDR3 is 18 residues. Trimming removed 3 bases at V and 6 bases at J, with 23 bases between. The CDR3 DNA follows: TGTGCCACCAGTGATGCGCCCCTCAAGTCAGGGAGGACTCAGCCCCAGCATTTT. Translation: CATSDAPLKSGRTQPQHF.

This clonotype was recorded at least ten times. This chain links TRBV3-1 with TRBJ2-4; possibly TRBD2 for D (6 bases). V was trimmed by 3 bases and J by 6 bases, leaving 18 bases between them. The CDR3 extends over 16 amino acids. Germline V gene lookup returns CDR1 LGHDT and CDR2 YNNKEL (reference sequence). CDR3 amino acids: CASSHGGASVGNIQYF. CDR3 bases: TGTGCCAGCAGCCACGGCGGGGCCAGTGTTGGAAACATTCAGTACTTC.

In its sample, this clonotype was seen many times. J is TRBJ1-5 and V is TRBV4-3; D gene uncertain. Germline loops: CDR1 LGHNA, CDR2 YSLEER. V was trimmed by 1 base and J by 3 bases, leaving 10 bases between them. This CDR3 is built from 15 residues. In nucleotides, the CDR3 is TGCGCCAGCAGCCAAGTGTACAGTCCCAATCAGCCCCAGCATTTT. It specifies CASSQVYSPNQPQHF.

This clonotype has a handful of counts. The DNA for the CDR3 is TGTGCCATCAGTGAGTCAGGGGGGAACAATGAAAAACTGTTTTTT. It encodes CAISESGGNNEKLFF. The chain joins TRBV10-3 to TRBJ1-4, with D possibly being TRBD1 (6 bases). The V and J ends lost 0 bases and 5 bases respectively, with 10 bases between them. The CDR3 has 15 amino acids. The V gene's germline CDR1 is ENHRY and CDR2 SYGVKD.

This clonotype has only a few counts. The junction and the germline gene differ at one end; a read error may be behind it. The chain has TRBV4-3 and TRBJ2-3; D may correspond to TRBD1 or TRBD2 (5 bases each). The CDR3 extends over 14 amino acids. Germline loops: CDR1 LGHNA, CDR2 YSLEER. The CDR3 coding sequence is TGTGCCAGCAGCCAAGGGACGGACACAGATACGCAGTATTTT. Amino acid sequence: CASSQGTDTDTQYF.

This clonotype occurred a few times. V gene TRBV7-2 combines with J gene TRBJ2-7; perhaps D is TRBD1 or TRBD2 (5 bases each). This CDR3 is built from 12 residues. Trimming pared 6 bases from V and 7 bases from J, leaving 13 bases between. Germline CDR1 and CDR2: SGHTA and FQGNSA. CDR3 sequence: CASSPQGGEQYF. The CDR3 DNA is TGTGCCAGCAGTCCCCAGGGCGGGGAGCAGTACTTC.

This chain joins TRBV7-2 and TRBJ2-3; 9 bases map to TRBD2. Germline V gene lookup returns CDR1 SGHTA and CDR2 FQGNSA. Trimming cost V 0 bases and J 5 bases; bases outside gene matches: 9. The CDR3 is 17 amino acids. DNA of the CDR3: TGTGCCAGCAGCTTAGCACCCGCGGGGGGGCCAGAAGATACGCAGTATTTT. This translates into CASSLAPAGGPEDTQYF.

J is TRBJ2-5 and V is TRBV15; possibly TRBD2 for D (6 bases). This CDR3 spans 15 amino acids. The ends were cut back, 3 bases at V and 5 bases at J, with 16 bases in the middle. Looked up from germline, CDR1 is LNHNV and CDR2 is YYDKDF (reference sequence). The CDR3, as DNA: TGTGCCACCAGCAGCTACAGGAGGGTCGGGGAGACCCAGTACTTC. This codes for CATSSYRRVGETQYF.

The V call is TRBV4-3, the J call TRBJ2-5; unclear D gene. Per germline, CDR1 LGHNA and CDR2 YSLEER. CDR3 length equals 15 residues. Between the trimmed V and J ends, which lost 1 base and 1 base, there was a span of 10 bases. CDR3 bases: TGCGCCAGCAGCCAAGTTCTTGCCAGCCAAGAGACCCAGTACTTC. Residues: CASSQVLASQETQYF.

A word on this clonotype: The junction does not match germline at one end; this may be a read error. This chain uses TRBV12-3 or TRBV12-4 with TRBJ1-1, with D possibly matching TRBD1 (5 bases). This CDR3 contains 14 residues. CDR3 in DNA: TGTGCCAGCACTACGACAGAAGTAAACACCGAAGCTTTCTTT. Its translation: CASTTTEVNTEAFF.

This clonotype was counted between two and nine times. The CDR3 DNA reads as TGTGCCAGCAGTTTTCGGCAGGAGTTCAATCAGCCCCAGCATTTT. The encoded protein is CASSFRQEFNQPQHF. The genes are TRBV27 and TRBJ1-5; the D is unclear. The V gene lost 3 bases and the J gene lost 3 bases, with 12 bases spanning the gap. Germline loops: CDR1 MNHEY, CDR2 SMNVEV (reference sequence). The CDR3 sequence is 15 residues long.

Comments on this clonotype: This sequence may be a read error, since a much larger clone differs from it by one base. The CDR3, as DNA: TGTGTCAGCAGACCAAACTTAGCTGACCGGGACAGGGATACTAGCACAGATACGCAGTATTTT. It specifies CVSRPNLADRDRDTSTDTQYF. This sequence joins TRBV12-3 or TRBV12-4 and TRBJ2-3, with 9 bases matching TRBD1. CDR3 size: 21 residues.

This clonotype was recorded a few times. The rearrangement joins TRBV7-2 to TRBJ1-5; 7 bases match TRBD1. Trimming removed 1 base from V and 3 bases from J; junction bases left unmatched: 3. Germline V CDR1 and CDR2: SGHTA, FQGNSA. This CDR3 region has 15 residues. CDR3 region: CASSLGDSPNQPQHF. The CDR3 DNA reads TGTGCCAGCAGCTTAGGGGACAGTCCCAATCAGCCCCAGCATTTT.